Included here is one T cell receptor (beta chain) sequence, with context. Antigen unknown. Using immunoSEQ multiplex PCR, the repertoire was profiled, and TCRdb retains in-frame clones only, with some absent. This repertoire shows about 46,000 clones, over 80% found once; its top ten account for roughly 2.4%. Regarding time point: week 35, safety follow-up. The study gave 300 ug of mutant IDH1 20-mer peptide per vaccine dose, with topical imiquimod. The sample comes from a study of a mutant IDH1 vaccine in newly diagnosed glioma. The CDR3 is 19 amino acids. Trimming removed 0 bases from V and 2 bases from J; junction bases left unmatched: 5. Germline lookup yields CDR1 LGHNA and CDR2 YSLEER.

This sequence originates from a man over 45 with glioma. V is TRBV4-3 and J is TRBJ2-3; 16 bases match TRBD2. The sequencing here drew on PBMCs, taken from a glioma patient whose treatment included an IDH1 peptide vaccine. The CDR3 DNA reads as TGCGCCAGCAGCCAAGATGGGGGACTAGCGGGGGGGTACACAGATACGCAGTATTTT. Translated, it gives CASSQDGGLAGGYTDTQYF.